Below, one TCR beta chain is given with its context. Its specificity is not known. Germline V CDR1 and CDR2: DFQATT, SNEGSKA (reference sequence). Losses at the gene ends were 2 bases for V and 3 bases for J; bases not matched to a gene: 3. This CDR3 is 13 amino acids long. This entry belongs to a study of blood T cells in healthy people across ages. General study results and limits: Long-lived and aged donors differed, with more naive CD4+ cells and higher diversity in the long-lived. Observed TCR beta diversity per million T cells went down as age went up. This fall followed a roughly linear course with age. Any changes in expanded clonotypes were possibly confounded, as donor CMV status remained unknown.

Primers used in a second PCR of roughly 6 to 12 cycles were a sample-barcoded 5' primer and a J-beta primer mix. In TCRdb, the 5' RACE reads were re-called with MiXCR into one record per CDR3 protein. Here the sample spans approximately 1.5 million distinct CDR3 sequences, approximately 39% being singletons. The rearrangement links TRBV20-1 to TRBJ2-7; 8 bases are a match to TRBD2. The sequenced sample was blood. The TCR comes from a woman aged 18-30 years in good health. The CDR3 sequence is CSARKRGYYEQYF. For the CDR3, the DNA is TGCAGTGCTAGAAAGCGGGGGTACTACGAGCAGTACTTC.